Each of the 11 T cell receptor beta chains below was sequenced from the same sample in a study of tumor and adjacent non-tumor tissue in lung cancer (dated by TCRdb to 2017 to 2018). RNA was isolated from bulk unsorted tissue, and RNA quality was assessed with a NanoDrop ND-1000 and an Agilent 2100. The library was prepared using multiplex PCR. The data were produced on an Illumina HiSeq 2500. TCRbeta libraries were constructed through three rounds of nested PCR with primers (Table S4) according to protocols modified from ARM-PCR. TCRdb's own reprocessing of the public reads used fastp at Q25 and MiXCR and kept productive beta chains. Identical CDR3 proteins give one entry, which carries the most common genes and DNA. The sample table lists about 140,000 distinct CDR3 sequences, around 67% of them with a count of one. In total, the top ten clones hold about 20% of the sample. Specimen: lung tumor tissue. Receptors were obtained from a man in his sixties with small cell lung cancer.

A single count supports this clonotype. Being one base from a much bigger clone, this may be a read error. The chain carries TRBV20-1 and TRBJ1-2; possibly TRBD1 for D (6 bases). There are 14 residues in the CDR3. From germline, CDR1 is DFQATT and CDR2 SNEGSKA (reference sequence). The CDR3: CSARPQTGPYGYSF. Written as DNA, the CDR3 is TGCAGTGCTAGACCACAGACAGGCCCCTATGGCTACAGCTTC.

This clonotype was seen only once. The chain links TRBV11-1 to TRBJ1-1; 7 bases map to TRBD1. CDR1 is SGHAT and CDR2 is FQDESV in the germline V gene (reference sequence). With 6 bases clipped from V and 4 bases from J, the junction kept 5 bases outside the gene matches. The CDR3 is 13 residues long. For the CDR3, the DNA is TGTGCCAGCAGACGAGGGGGCATCACTGAAGCTTTCTTT. It translates to CASRRGGITEAFF.

Concerning this clonotype: An end of the junction differs from the germline gene, which may be a read error. The chain couples TRBV11-3 to TRBJ2-2, with D unclear. The CDR3 loop spans 14 amino acids. Germline CDR1 and CDR2: SGHNT and YENEEA. The CDR3 reads CASNLVVTTGELFF. CDR3 nucleotide sequence: TGTGCCAGCAACTTAGTGGTGACCACCGGGGAGCTGTTTTTT.

Turning to this clonotype: A much larger clonotype is one base distant, so this may be a read error. No conserved phenylalanine or tryptophan ends this CDR3, so it is likely a read error. This chain connects TRBV6-2 or TRBV6-3 to TRBJ1-1; D is unclear. Trimming removed 2 bases from V and 7 bases from J, with 8 bases in between. The germline CDR1 and CDR2 sequences are MNHEY and SVGEGT. The CDR3 has 12 residues. The CDR3 spells CASSYGQLEAFI. The CDR3 DNA sequence: TGTGCCAGCAGTTACGGGCAGCTTGAAGCTTTCATT.

This clonotype was detected ten times or more. The gene calls are TRBV6-5 and TRBJ1-1; tentative D call: TRBD1 (5 bases). V lost 0 bases, J lost 3 bases, and 5 bases lay in between. The V gene's germline CDR1 is MNHEY and CDR2 SVGAGI. This CDR3 comprises 13 residues. CDR3 in amino acids: CASSYSRDTEAFF. The DNA of the CDR3 is TGTGCCAGCAGTTACTCCAGGGACACTGAAGCTTTCTTT.

A note on this clonotype: A much more abundant neighbour one base away suggests this may be a read error. The rearrangement links TRBV10-2 to TRBJ1-5, with a possible D match to TRBD1 (5 bases). CDR1 is WSHSY and CDR2 is SAAADI in the germline V gene. This CDR3 has 13 residues. CDR3 nucleotide sequence: TGCGGCAGCAGTTACCAGGGTAACCAGCCCCAGCATTTT. This sequence encodes CGSSYQGNQPQHF.

The V and J genes are TRBV4-2 and TRBJ1-5, with 7 bases aligning to TRBD1. This CDR3 is 15 amino acids long. CDR1 and CDR2 (germline): LGHNA, YNFKEQ. V lost 3 bases to trimming and J lost 4 bases; unmatched junction nucleotides: 6. The CDR3 DNA follows: TGTGCCAGCAGCCAGGCGGGACAGTCTAATCAGCCCCAGCATTTT. Protein sequence: CASSQAGQSNQPQHF.

Note on this clonotype: A read error may produce the germline difference seen at one junction end. The chain recombines TRBV5-1 with TRBJ1-4; tentatively, D is TRBD1 (5 bases). The germline CDR1 and CDR2 sequences are SGHRS and YFSETQ. The CDR3 totals 16 residues. CDR3: CASRSSPGPPNEKLFF. CDR3 DNA sequence: TGTGCCAGCCGATCCTCCCCGGGACCACCTAATGAAAAACTGTTTTTT.

As to this clonotype: An end of the junction differs from the germline gene, which may be a read error. The chain uses TRBV5-4 and TRBJ2-5; 8 positions agree with TRBD2. Per germline, CDR1 SGHNT and CDR2 YYREEE (reference sequence). The CDR3 is made up of 16 amino acids. The CDR3 DNA reads TGTGCCAGCAGCTTGGATCAAGCGGGAGAGGGAGAGGCCCAGTACTTC. This gives the protein CASSLDQAGEGEAQYF. The full variable domain, rest sourced from reference TRBV5-4 and TRBJ2-5, is ETGVTQSPTHLIKTRGQQVTLRCSSQSGHNTVSWYQQALGQGPQFIFQYYREEENGRGNFPPRFSGLQFPNYSSELNVNALELDDSALYLCASSLDQAGEGEAQYFGPGTRLLVL.

The CDR3: CASRYGGGRNNQPQHF. As DNA, the CDR3 is TGTGCCAGCAGATACGGGGGGGGCCGGAACAATCAGCCCCAGCATTTT. The chain employs TRBV6-6 and TRBJ1-5, with a tentative D call TRBD1 (6 bases). Germline CDR1 is MNHNY and CDR2 is SVGAGI (reference sequence). This CDR3 is built from 16 residues. V lost 6 bases and J 3 bases, leaving 18 bases between the germline ends.

Regarding this clonotype: Germline and junction disagree at one end, which may indicate a read error. The V call is TRBV11-3, the J call TRBJ2-1; D not certain. Germline V lookup: CDR1 SGHNT, CDR2 YENEEA. The CDR3 is 13 residues long. The CDR3: CGSSLEERNEQFF. The CDR3 nucleotides are TGTGGCAGCAGCTTAGAAGAAAGAAATGAGCAGTTCTTC.